The 3 T cell receptor beta chains listed next were all sequenced from one sample in a study of T cells after posttransplantation cyclophosphamide (dated by TCRdb to 2016 to 2017). Library method: the immunoSEQ multiplex PCR assay. As stored in TCRdb, this immuneACCESS dataset retains in-frame rearrangements with V and J assigned. A fraction of the clones does not appear; measured against another copy, unresolved V genes explain less than half of the discrepancy, and the remainder lacks a known reason. Here the sample lists tens of thousands of clones, none seen once only. Over 2% of the sample is in the top ten clones. The sequenced sample consisted of PBMCs. These receptor sequences come from a middle-aged man in good health, CMV-negative, and a related stem cell transplant donor.

This clone was observed many times. V and J are TRBV7-9 and TRBJ2-4; TRBD1 might be the D (6 bases). The CDR3 is 15 amino acids. The V end lost 6 bases, the J end lost 1 base, and 13 bases lay between the germline ends. Germline assignment: CDR1 SEHNR and CDR2 FQNEAQ (reference sequence). The CDR3 sequence: CASRSTGQAKNIQYF. CDR3 nucleotide sequence: TGTGCCAGCAGGTCTACAGGGCAGGCCAAAAACATTCAGTACTTC.

This clone was counted at least ten times. This chain uses TRBV5-4 with TRBJ2-2, with D unresolved. Germline CDR1 SGHNT, CDR2 YYREEE (reference sequence). V was pared by 2 bases and J by 4 bases, with 6 bases between. This CDR3 comprises 13 residues. The CDR3: CASSFRSTGELFF. The CDR3 DNA sequence: TGTGCCAGCAGCTTTCGGAGCACCGGGGAGCTGTTTTTT. Full variable domain (remainder filled in from reference TRBV5-4 and TRBJ2-2): ETGVTQSPTHLIKTRGQQVTLRCSSQSGHNTVSWYQQALGQGPQFIFQYYREEENGRGNFPPRFSGLQFPNYSSELNVNALELDDSALYLCASSFRSTGELFFGEGSRLTVL.

This clone was seen many times. Within the sample, other DNA sequences also encode this same CDR3. The J gene is TRBJ2-3, the V gene TRBV30, with D possibly matching TRBD2 (5 bases). Germline V lookup: CDR1 GTSNPN, CDR2 SVGIG (reference sequence). V dropped 2 bases and J dropped 3 bases, with 9 bases sitting between them. This CDR3 has 13 amino acids. As DNA, the CDR3 is TGTGCCTGGAGTAGAGGGTATACAGATACGCAGTATTTT. Its protein product is CAWSRGYTDTQYF. The full variable domain, its missing parts supplied by reference TRBV30 and TRBJ2-3, is SQTIHQWPATLVQPVGSPLSLECTVEGTSNPNLYWYRQAAGRGLQLLFYSVGIGQISSEVPQNLSASRPQDRQFILSSKKLLLSDSGFYLCAWSRGYTDTQYFGPGTRLTVL.